The rows below give T cell receptor beta chains drawn from one sample of a study of cytomegalovirus exposure and HLA in healthy donors. The assay was immunoSEQ multiplex PCR, and TCRdb's table has in-frame clones only and misses some. Here the sample spans about 140,000 clones, around 80% being singletons. Sequences were obtained from PBMCs. Source of these receptors: a man in his fifties in good health and CMV-seronegative. Both conserved end residues are part of each CDR3. D genes are given only for firm matches. Not all rows give a size; the values are once, few, many and, for expanded clones, a class.

abundance,j_gene,d_gene,v_gene,CDR3aa,CDR3nt
.,TRBJ1-2,.,TRBV19,CASSILEAAYGYTF,TGTGCCAGTAGTATTTTAGAGGCAGCCTATGGCTACACCTTC
.,TRBJ2-1,TRBD1,TRBV5-1,CASSRSWDRYNEQFF,TGCGCCAGCAGCCGTTCCTGGGACAGATACAATGAGCAGTTCTTC
.,TRBJ2-1,.,TRBV5-1,CASSGELDSYNEQFF,TGCGCCAGCAGCGGAGAGTTGGACTCCTACAATGAGCAGTTCTTC
.,TRBJ2-7,.,TRBV5-6,CASSLVAGAYEQYF,TGTGCCAGCAGCTTGGTTGCAGGGGCCTACGAGCAGTACTTC
.,TRBJ1-5,.,TRBV2,CASSSLAGNQPQHF,TGTGCCAGCAGTTCCTTAGCGGGGAATCAGCCCCAGCATTTT
.,TRBJ2-5,.,TRBV28,CASSFRETQYF,TGTGCCAGCAGTTTTCGGGAGACCCAGTACTTC
.,TRBJ2-3,TRBD2,TRBV2,CASTSEGLATDTQYF,TGTGCCAGCACCTCCGAGGGACTAGCCACAGATACGCAGTATTTT
once,TRBJ2-1,.,TRBV2,CASSRFTGTYNEQFF,TGTGCCAGCAGCCGCTTTACGGGGACCTACAATGAGCAGTTCTTC
few,TRBJ2-7,.,TRBV7-6,CASSPPDSSYEQYF,TGTGCCAGCAGCCCCCCAGACAGCTCCTACGAGCAGTACTTC
once,TRBJ2-2,TRBD1,TRBV9,CASSLGQDNTGELFF,TGTGCCAGCAGCCTTGGACAGGACAACACCGGGGAGCTGTTTTTT